Each of the 22 T cell receptor beta chains below was sequenced from the same sample in a study of shared clonotypes between healthy human individuals. Naive-designated CD8 cells lacked CD45RO, were positively enriched for CCR7, and omitted terminally differentiated effector memory CD45RA+ cells. Profiling relied on immunoSEQ multiplex PCR, and the TCRdb table lists in-frame clones only, not all of them. The table shows 600,000 or so clones, with 85% to 95% occurring only once. The sample taken for sequencing was naive CD8+ T cells sorted from blood. These TCRs come from a woman younger than 45 in good health.

This sequence joins TRBV15 and TRBJ1-4; TRBD1 aligns across 7 bases. Germline-derived CDR1 and CDR2 are LNHNV and YYDKDF (reference sequence). This CDR3 spans 15 amino acids. J was trimmed by 5 bases and V by 5 bases; bases with no gene match: 8. In DNA, the CDR3 is TGTGCCACCAGCTTACAGGGGTACTGGAATGAAAAACTGTTTTTT. Encoded protein: CATSLQGYWNEKLFF.

J is TRBJ1-2 and V is TRBV7-9, with 7 bases fitting TRBD1. This CDR3 is built from 13 residues. Germline V lookup: CDR1 SEHNR, CDR2 FQNEAQ (reference sequence). Trimming cost V 6 bases and J 4 bases; bases outside gene matches: 5. The chain's CDR3 is CASSEQGIYGYTF. In nucleotides, the CDR3 is TGTGCCAGCAGTGAACAGGGGATCTATGGCTACACCTTC.

This chain uses TRBV10-3 with TRBJ2-3; 7 nucleotides match TRBD2. V shed 11 bases and J 1 base; nucleotides not matched to a gene: 9. The CDR3 runs 14 residues. Germline CDR1 ENHRY, CDR2 SYGVKD. The CDR3 here is CAVESSGRTDTQYF. The CDR3 coding sequence is TGTGCCGTCGAATCTAGCGGACGCACAGATACGCAGTATTTT.

This sequence joins TRBV4-1 and TRBJ2-5, with D unclear. This CDR3 has 13 amino acids. Trimming took off 1 base at V and 1 base at J, with 4 bases between the two ends. Looked up from germline, CDR1 is MGHRA and CDR2 is YSYEKL. The CDR3 loop is CASSQGLQETQYF. The CDR3 nucleotides read TGCGCCAGCAGCCAAGGGCTCCAAGAGACCCAGTACTTC.

The DNA for the CDR3 is TGTGCCAGCAGCTTTGGGGGCGGGAGGTCCTACGAGCAGTACTTC. Its translation: CASSFGGGRSYEQYF. The V call is TRBV7-9, the J call TRBJ2-7, with 8 positions matching TRBD2. The CDR3 totals 15 residues. Germline CDR1 is SEHNR and CDR2 is FQNEAQ (reference sequence). V trimming: 3 bases; J trimming: 1 base; junction bases outside the gene matches: 5.

The CDR3 DNA reads TGTGCCAGCAGCTTACTTGGGGGAGTCTACGAGCAGTACTTC. It yields the protein CASSLLGGVYEQYF. The chain employs TRBV7-9 and TRBJ2-7; D may correspond to TRBD1 or TRBD2 (5 bases each). Between the trimmed V and J ends, which lost 2 bases and 3 bases, there was a span of 11 bases. CDR1 is SEHNR and CDR2 is FQNEAQ in the germline V gene (reference sequence). This CDR3 comprises 14 residues.

The rearrangement links TRBV4-2 to TRBJ2-1; 9 positions match TRBD2. Germline assignment: CDR1 LGHNA and CDR2 YNFKEQ. The length of the CDR3 is 17 residues. The V gene end was trimmed by 0 bases and the J gene end by 5 bases; junction bases not matched to a gene: 8. CDR3: CASSQDPASGEDNEQFF. The CDR3 DNA reads TGTGCCAGCAGCCAAGATCCAGCTAGCGGGGAGGACAATGAGCAGTTCTTC.

The CDR3 DNA reads TGTGCCAGCAGCCGAGGCAGAAATCAGCCCCAGCATTTT. Protein product: CASSRGRNQPQHF. This sequence joins TRBV5-8 and TRBJ1-5, with D unresolved. V was cut by 4 bases and J by 4 bases, with 9 bases left in between. CDR3 length: 13 residues. The germline gives CDR1 SGHTS, CDR2 YDEGEE.

CDR3 nucleotide sequence: TGTGCCAGCAGCGTAGCCAGGGGCGGCAATGAGCAGTTCTTC. Its translation is CASSVARGGNEQFF. This sequence joins TRBV9 and TRBJ2-1; possibly TRBD1 for D (6 bases). V shed 0 bases and J shed 6 bases, with 10 bases lying between them. Germline V CDR1 and CDR2: SGDLS, YYNGEE. The CDR3 length is 14 residues.

The CDR3 reads CASSPFGHHNYSYEQYF. DNA of the CDR3: TGCGCCAGCAGCCCCTTCGGGCACCACAACTACTCCTACGAGCAGTACTTC. The chain has TRBV4-1 and TRBJ2-7; no clear D gene. Germline V CDR1 and CDR2: MGHRA, YSYEKL. CDR3 length equals 17 residues. Trimming stripped 4 bases from V and 0 bases from J, with 19 bases between.

This chain links TRBV10-3 with TRBJ2-7; perhaps TRBD2 as D (5 bases). This CDR3 is 15 amino acids long. Germline values: CDR1 ENHRY, CDR2 SYGVKD. V was clipped by 6 bases and J by 0 bases, with 15 bases between them. CDR3 in DNA: TGTGCCATCAGCGAGGGAGCAGCGGACTCCTACGAGCAGTACTTC. Translation: CAISEGAADSYEQYF.

The chain has TRBV29-1 and TRBJ2-7; 8 bases map to TRBD1. This CDR3 is built from 14 residues. Germline V lookup: CDR1 SQVTM, CDR2 ANQGSEA. V lost 5 bases to trimming and J lost 9 bases; unmatched junction nucleotides: 15. In DNA, the CDR3 is TGCAGCGTTCGAACCCCCGCAGGGGGCAAAGGGCAGTACTTC. Encoded protein: CSVRTPAGGKGQYF.

This clone was seen just once. The V and J genes are TRBV27 and TRBJ1-3; D is ambiguous. V was clipped by 5 bases and J by 2 bases, with 16 bases between them. In germline, CDR1 is MNHEY, CDR2 SMNVEV (reference sequence). The CDR3 is 16 amino acids. In DNA, the CDR3 is TGTGCCAGCAGTCCTATTGCTGGGGTCGCTGGAAACACCATATATTTT. This gives the protein CASSPIAGVAGNTIYF.

V is TRBV12-5 and J is TRBJ2-1; D is unresolved. Germline V gene data show CDR1 as LGHNT and CDR2 as FRNRAP. This CDR3 is built from 12 residues. The V gene lost 3 bases and the J gene lost 8 bases, with 8 bases spanning the gap. CDR3 residues: CASGFKRDEQFF. CDR3 nucleotide sequence: TGTGCTAGTGGTTTTAAGAGAGATGAGCAGTTCTTC.

The genes are TRBV6-5 and TRBJ2-7, with 10 bases lining up with TRBD1. The CDR3 is made up of 15 amino acids. CDR1 and CDR2 (germline): MNHEY, SVGAGI. Trimming took 4 bases from V and 1 from J; bases not matched to a gene: 4. CDR3 DNA sequence: TGTGCCAGCAGTTCGGACAGGGGGATGTCCTACGAGCAGTACTTC. Amino acids: CASSSDRGMSYEQYF.

The chain uses TRBV5-1 and TRBJ1-4; TRBD1 might be the D (5 bases). Germline values: CDR1 SGHRS, CDR2 YFSETQ. V shed 7 bases and J shed 0 bases, with 13 bases lying between them. This CDR3 spans 15 amino acids. CDR3 sequence (DNA): TGCGCCAGCCATACAGGACTAGCAACTAATGAAAAACTGTTTTTT. Protein product: CASHTGLATNEKLFF.

The rearrangement joins TRBV27 to TRBJ2-3, with 8 bases identical to TRBD2. The V gene end was trimmed by 0 bases and the J gene end by 0 bases; junction bases not matched to a gene: 17. The germline V gene has CDR1 MNHEY and CDR2 SMNVEV (reference sequence). The CDR3 is made up of 21 amino acids. The DNA for the CDR3 is TGTGCCAGCAGTTTATCTGCCCTAGCGGGCGGTATAGACTTTAGCACAGATACGCAGTATTTT. This gives the protein CASSLSALAGGIDFSTDTQYF.

The chain uses TRBV30 and TRBJ1-5, with D unclear. Germline CDR1 is GTSNPN and CDR2 is SVGIG (reference sequence). The CDR3 consists of 12 residues. V was cut by 2 bases and J by 9 bases, with 11 bases left in between. The CDR3 DNA reads TGTGCCTGGAGTCCGACGGAGTGGCCCCAGCATTTT. Protein: CAWSPTEWPQHF.

The V and J genes are TRBV4-1 and TRBJ2-2; unclear D gene. Trimming took 2 bases from V and 3 from J, leaving 7 bases between them. The germline gives CDR1 MGHRA, CDR2 YSYEKL. The CDR3 is made up of 14 amino acids. The CDR3 region is CASSQFDDTGELFF. The CDR3 bases are TGCGCCAGCAGCCAATTCGACGACACCGGGGAGCTGTTTTTT.

V is TRBV5-1 and J is TRBJ2-5; D not certain. Near its end, the DNA agrees better with TRBJ2-7, so the J call may be wrong. CDR1 is SGHRS, CDR2 YFSETQ, per germline. There are 13 residues in the CDR3. CDR3 region: CASSYDRSYEQYF. DNA of the CDR3: TGCGCCAGCAGCTACGACCGATCCTACGAGCAGTACTTC.

The chain uses TRBV7-2 and TRBJ1-5; D is undetermined. The CDR3 is made up of 15 amino acids. Germline CDR1 and CDR2: SGHTA and FQGNSA. V was shortened by 5 bases and J by 0 bases, with 11 bases between the two germline ends. CDR3 nucleotides: TGTGCCAGCAGCCTGGCTCTTAGTAGCAATCAGCCCCAGCATTTT. This encodes CASSLALSSNQPQHF.

This chain connects TRBV5-1 to TRBJ1-1; D not certain. The germline gives CDR1 SGHRS, CDR2 YFSETQ. This CDR3 spans 13 amino acids. Trimming took off 0 bases at V and 5 bases at J, with 8 bases between the two ends. CDR3 region: CASSLGAVTEAFF. The CDR3 nucleotides are TGCGCCAGCAGCTTGGGAGCAGTAACTGAAGCTTTCTTT.